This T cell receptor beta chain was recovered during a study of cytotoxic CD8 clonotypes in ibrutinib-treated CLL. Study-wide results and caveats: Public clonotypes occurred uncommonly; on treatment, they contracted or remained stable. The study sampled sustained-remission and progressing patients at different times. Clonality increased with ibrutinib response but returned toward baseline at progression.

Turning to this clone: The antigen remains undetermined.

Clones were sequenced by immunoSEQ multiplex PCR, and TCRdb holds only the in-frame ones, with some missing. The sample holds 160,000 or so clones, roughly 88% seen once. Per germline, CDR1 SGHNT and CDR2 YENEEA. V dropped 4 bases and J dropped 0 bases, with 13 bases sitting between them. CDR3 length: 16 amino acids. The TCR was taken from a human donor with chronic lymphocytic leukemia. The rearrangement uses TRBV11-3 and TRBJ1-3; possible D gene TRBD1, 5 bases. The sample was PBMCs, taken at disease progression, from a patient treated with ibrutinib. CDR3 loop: CASSSGGLDSGNTIYF. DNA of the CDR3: TGTGCCAGCAGCTCCGGGGGGTTGGACTCTGGAAACACCATATATTTT.